The next 14 T cell receptor beta chains were all read from a single sample in a study of control samples from healthy donors and cancer patients (dated by TCRdb to about 2020). Libraries were built with the immunoSEQ multiplex PCR assay. TCRdb obtained this table from immuneACCESS and retained in-frame rearrangements with V and J assigned. These tables miss some clones; where compared with another copy, unresolved V genes account for less than half of the shortfall, and the remainder is unexplained. The sample records about 77,000 clones, over 80% of which are singletons. The ten biggest clones cover 5% to 6% of the sample. The source material was blood. The receptor set was obtained from a woman aged 60 to 75 in good health.

The J gene is TRBJ1-1, the V gene TRBV7-3; D unclear. Trimming cost V 5 bases and J 1 base, with 17 bases left between them. Germline V CDR1 and CDR2: SGHTA, FQGTGA. This CDR3 region has 16 residues. The CDR3 DNA reads as TGTGCCAGCAGCCCGAAAGGGAAGGCCCGGAACACTGAAGCTTTCTTT. Its translation: CASSPKGKARNTEAFF. Variable domain in full (rest from reference TRBV7-3 and TRBJ1-1): GAGVSQTPSNKVTEKGKYVELRCDPISGHTALYWYRQSLGQGPEFLIYFQGTGAADDSGLPNDRFFAVRPEGSVSTLKIQRTERGDSAVYLCASSPKGKARNTEAFFGQGTRLTVV.

The gene calls are TRBV28 and TRBJ2-7, with a weak D call TRBD1 (6 bases). The germline gives CDR1 MDHEN, CDR2 SYDVKM. Trimming took 7 bases from V and 0 from J, leaving 13 bases between them. CDR3 length: 14 residues. This chain's CDR3 is CASTPGQSSYEQYF. CDR3 nucleotides: TGTGCCAGCACCCCGGGACAATCCTCCTACGAGCAGTACTTC.

The genes are TRBV29-1 and TRBJ2-7; tentatively, D is TRBD1 (6 bases). CDR3 size: 15 residues. Germline V gene sequence: CDR1 SQVTM, CDR2 ANQGSEA. Trimming stripped 6 bases from V and 6 bases from J, with 24 bases between. The CDR3 spells CSVSSRTDPTAEQYF. The DNA of the CDR3 is TGCAGCGTGTCGTCCAGGACAGACCCTACAGCCGAGCAGTACTTC.

The chain couples TRBV9 to TRBJ1-2; weak D call: TRBD1 (5 bases). CDR3 length: 18 residues. Trimming pared 4 bases from V and 4 bases from J, leaving 26 bases between. Germline loops: CDR1 SGDLS, CDR2 YYNGEE. The CDR3 here is CASSQNPGPTDILYGYTF. CDR3 DNA: TGTGCCAGCAGCCAAAACCCGGGACCTACTGACATACTCTATGGCTACACCTTC.

This chain uses TRBV19 with TRBJ1-2, with 9 bases that match TRBD1. Trimming cost V 5 bases and J 0 bases; bases outside gene matches: 7. CDR3 length: 16 amino acids. From germline, CDR1 is LNHDA and CDR2 SQIVND (reference sequence). The CDR3 reads CASSFGTGQSNYGYTF. The CDR3 DNA is TGTGCCAGTAGTTTCGGGACAGGGCAATCTAACTATGGCTACACCTTC.

The rearrangement links TRBV7-2 to TRBJ2-3; 12 bases line up with TRBD2. Germline CDR1 SGHTA, CDR2 FQGNSA. Trimming cost V 5 bases and J 3 bases; bases outside gene matches: 6. This CDR3 comprises 16 residues. The CDR3 here is CASSPRTSGTTDTQYF. The CDR3 coding sequence is TGTGCCAGCAGCCCCCGGACTAGCGGGACAACAGATACGCAGTATTTT.

This clone was observed a single time. This sequence joins TRBV11-2 and TRBJ1-4; no clear D. With 0 bases removed from V and 11 bases from J, the gap between germline ends came to 10 bases. CDR3 length: 13 amino acids. Germline CDR1 is SGHAT and CDR2 is FQNNGV. This chain's CDR3 is CASSLDQMKKLFF. As DNA, the CDR3 is TGTGCCAGCAGCTTAGACCAAATGAAGAAACTGTTTTTT.

This clone was observed a single time. The V gene is TRBV18, the J gene TRBJ2-1, with TRBD2 matching 15 bases. V trimming: 5 bases; J trimming: 10 bases; junction bases outside the gene matches: 6. This CDR3 contains 15 residues. The germline V gene encodes CDR1 KGHSH and CDR2 LQKENI. CDR3 sequence reads: CASSAGLAGGGEQFF. The DNA for the CDR3 is TGTGCCAGCTCAGCGGGACTAGCGGGAGGTGGAGAGCAGTTCTTC.

The genes are TRBV28 and TRBJ1-5; D might be TRBD1 (5 bases). Per the germline V gene, CDR1 is MDHEN and CDR2 is SYDVKM. The CDR3 contains 12 residues. V was cut by 6 bases and J by 10 bases, with 13 bases left in between. CDR3: CASRGQGAPQHF. CDR3 DNA: TGTGCCAGCAGAGGACAAGGGGCTCCCCAGCATTTT.

CDR3 loop: CATSDSVSTGTGSDTQYF. In DNA form, the CDR3 reads TGTGCCACCAGTGATTCCGTATCGACAGGGACGGGATCGGATACGCAGTATTTT. The rearrangement links TRBV24-1 to TRBJ2-3; TRBD1 aligns across 7 bases. With V trimmed by 2 bases and J by 6 bases, 16 bases remained unmatched. This CDR3 has 18 amino acids. Germline values: CDR1 KGHDR, CDR2 SFDVKD.

V is TRBV28 and J is TRBJ1-5; no firm D call. CDR1 and CDR2 (germline): MDHEN, SYDVKM. This CDR3 contains 12 residues. Deletions cut 7 bases from V and 4 bases from J, with 8 bases between. The CDR3 region has the DNA TGTGCCAGCAACCGTGCGAATCAGCCCCAGCATTTT. Translated, it gives CASNRANQPQHF.

V is TRBV5-5 and J is TRBJ2-5; no firm D call. The length of the CDR3 is 14 residues. Trimming pared 6 bases from V and 6 bases from J, leaving 18 bases between. In germline, CDR1 is SGHKS, CDR2 YYEKEE (reference sequence). Here the CDR3 DNA reads TGTGCCAGCACCGAGACCTGGGTGATACAGACCCAGTACTTC. It codes for CASTETWVIQTQYF.

The V call is TRBV5-1, the J call TRBJ1-3; a possible D gene is TRBD1 (5 bases). V was clipped by 4 bases and J by 3 bases, with 11 bases between them. CDR1 and CDR2 (germline): SGHRS, YFSETQ. The CDR3 covers 14 residues. The DNA of the CDR3 is TGCGCCAGCAGCGCCGGGACGCTTGGAAACACCATATATTTT. Translating it yields CASSAGTLGNTIYF. The full variable domain, rest sourced from reference TRBV5-1 and TRBJ1-3, is KAGVTQTPRYLIKTRGQQVTLSCSPISGHRSVSWYQQTPGQGLQFLFEYFSETQRNKGNFPGRFSGRQFSNSRSEMNVSTLELGDSALYLCASSAGTLGNTIYFGEGSWLTVV.

The rearrangement links TRBV21-1 to TRBJ2-1; TRBD1, the table's D call, lacks a check against the DNA. TRBV21-1 is noted as a pseudogene. The CDR3 length is 17 residues. The CDR3 coding sequence is TGTGCCAGCAGCAAATTGAAGGCTGGGGGCTGCTACAATGAGCAGTTCTTC. This translates into CASSKLKAGGCYNEQFF.